This TCR beta chain was sequenced during a study of beta chain features in type 1 diabetes. Study as a whole: Across all samples, fewer than 120,000,000 sorted cells were examined.

This clone was observed a handful of times. The antigen remains undetermined. Study-level points and caveats: Using cDNA template may skew counts toward highly expressing activated cells. All four CD4+ subsets of Type 1 diabetes patients contained TCRB CDR3s that were moderately but significantly shorter.

Per the germline V gene, CDR1 is MNHNS and CDR2 is SASEGT. This CDR3 has 14 residues. V was clipped by 8 bases and J by 7 bases; unmatched bases: 13. The isolated RNA, all of it, was reverse transcribed, so expressed TCRB transcripts were what got sequenced. Sequenced by immunoSEQ multiplex PCR; TCRdb stores in-frame clones only, minus some. The table lists just over 600,000 clones, roughly a sixth of them singletons. Source material: naive CD4+ T cells from blood. J is TRBJ2-5 and V is TRBV6-1; 7 bases align to TRBD1. The source of this sequence is a man younger than 30 in good health. The CDR3: CASVGDSGKGTQYF. For the CDR3, the DNA is TGTGCCAGCGTTGGGGACAGTGGAAAAGGGACCCAGTACTTC.